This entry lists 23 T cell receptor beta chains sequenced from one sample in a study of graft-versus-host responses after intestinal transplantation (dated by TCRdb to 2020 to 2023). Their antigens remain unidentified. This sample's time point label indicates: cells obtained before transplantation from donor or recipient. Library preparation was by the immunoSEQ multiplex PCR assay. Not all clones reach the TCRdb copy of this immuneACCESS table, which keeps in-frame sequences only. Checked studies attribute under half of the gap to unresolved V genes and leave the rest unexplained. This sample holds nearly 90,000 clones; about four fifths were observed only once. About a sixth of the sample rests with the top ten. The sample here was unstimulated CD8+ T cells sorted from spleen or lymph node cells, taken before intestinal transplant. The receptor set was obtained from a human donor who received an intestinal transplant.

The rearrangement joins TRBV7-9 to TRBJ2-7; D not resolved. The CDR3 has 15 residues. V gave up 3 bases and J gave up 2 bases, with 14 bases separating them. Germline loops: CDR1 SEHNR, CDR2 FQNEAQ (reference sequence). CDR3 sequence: CASSLNSDGTYEQYF. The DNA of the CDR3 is TGTGCCAGCAGCTTGAATTCCGACGGAACCTACGAGCAGTACTTC.

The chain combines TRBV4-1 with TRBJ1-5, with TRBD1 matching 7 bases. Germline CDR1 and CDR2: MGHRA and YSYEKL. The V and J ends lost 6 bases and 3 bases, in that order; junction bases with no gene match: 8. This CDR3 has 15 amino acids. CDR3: CASSVRGGFNQPQHF. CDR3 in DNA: TGCGCCAGCAGTGTCCGAGGGGGCTTCAATCAGCCCCAGCATTTT.

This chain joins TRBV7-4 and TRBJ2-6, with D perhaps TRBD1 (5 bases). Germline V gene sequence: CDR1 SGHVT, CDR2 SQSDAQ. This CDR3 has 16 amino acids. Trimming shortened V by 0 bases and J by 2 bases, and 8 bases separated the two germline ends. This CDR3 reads CASSLAGQTGANVLTF. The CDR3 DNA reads TGTGCCAGCAGCTTAGCGGGGCAGACTGGGGCCAACGTCCTGACTTTC.

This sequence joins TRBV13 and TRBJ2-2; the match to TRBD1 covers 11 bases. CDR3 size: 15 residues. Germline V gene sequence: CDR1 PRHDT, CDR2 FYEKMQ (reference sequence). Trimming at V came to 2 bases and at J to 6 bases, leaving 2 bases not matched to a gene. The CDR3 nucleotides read TGTGCCAGCAGCTTAAGGGGACAGGGGGCCGGGGAGCTGTTTTTT. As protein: CASSLRGQGAGELFF. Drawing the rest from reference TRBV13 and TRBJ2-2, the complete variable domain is AAGVIQSPRHLIKEKRETATLKCYPIPRHDTVYWYQQGPGQDPQFLISFYEKMQSDKGSIPDRFSAQQFSDYHSELNMSSLELGDSALYFCASSLRGQGAGELFFGEGSRLTVL.

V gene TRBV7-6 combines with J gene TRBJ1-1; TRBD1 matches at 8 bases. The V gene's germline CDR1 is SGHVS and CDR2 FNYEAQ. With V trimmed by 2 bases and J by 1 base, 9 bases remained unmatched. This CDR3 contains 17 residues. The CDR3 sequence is CASSLLSGGPTNTEAFF. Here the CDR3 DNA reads TGTGCCAGCAGCTTATTGTCAGGGGGCCCGACGAACACTGAAGCTTTCTTT.

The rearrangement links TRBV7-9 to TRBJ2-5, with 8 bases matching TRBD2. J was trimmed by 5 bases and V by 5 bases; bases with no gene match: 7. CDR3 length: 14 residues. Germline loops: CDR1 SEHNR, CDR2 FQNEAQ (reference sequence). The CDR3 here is CASSVPGLEETQYF. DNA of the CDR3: TGTGCCAGCAGCGTTCCGGGACTAGAGGAGACCCAGTACTTC.

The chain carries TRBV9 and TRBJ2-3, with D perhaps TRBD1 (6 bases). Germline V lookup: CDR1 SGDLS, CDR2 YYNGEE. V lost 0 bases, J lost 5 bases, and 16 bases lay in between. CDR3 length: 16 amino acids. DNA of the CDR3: TGTGCCAGCAGCGTAGGGTCAGGGGCTGCAGGAGATACGCAGTATTTT. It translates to CASSVGSGAAGDTQYF.

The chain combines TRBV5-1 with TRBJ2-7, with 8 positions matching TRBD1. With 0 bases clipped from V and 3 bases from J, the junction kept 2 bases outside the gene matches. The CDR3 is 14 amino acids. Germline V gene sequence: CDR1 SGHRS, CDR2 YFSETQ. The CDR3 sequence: CASSLGQGHYEQYF. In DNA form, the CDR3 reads TGCGCCAGCAGCTTGGGACAGGGGCACTACGAGCAGTACTTC.

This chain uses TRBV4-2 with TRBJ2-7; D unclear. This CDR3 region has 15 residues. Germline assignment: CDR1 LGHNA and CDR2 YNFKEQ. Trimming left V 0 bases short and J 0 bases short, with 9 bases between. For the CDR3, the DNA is TGTGCCAGCAGCCAAGAGAACTGGAGCTCCTACGAGCAGTACTTC. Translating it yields CASSQENWSSYEQYF.

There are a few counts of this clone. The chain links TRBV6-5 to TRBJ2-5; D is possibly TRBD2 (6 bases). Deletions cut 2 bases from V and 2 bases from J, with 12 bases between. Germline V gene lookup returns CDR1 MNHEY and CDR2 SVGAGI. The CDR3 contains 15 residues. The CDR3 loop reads CASSYGRRGQETQYF. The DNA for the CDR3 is TGTGCCAGCAGTTACGGGCGACGGGGGCAAGAGACCCAGTACTTC.

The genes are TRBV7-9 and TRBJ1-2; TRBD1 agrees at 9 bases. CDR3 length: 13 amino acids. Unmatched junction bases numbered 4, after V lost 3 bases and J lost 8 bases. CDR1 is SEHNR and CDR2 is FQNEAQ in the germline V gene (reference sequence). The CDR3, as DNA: TGTGCCAGCAGCTTGGACAGGGGTTGCGGCTACACCTTC. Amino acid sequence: CASSLDRGCGYTF.

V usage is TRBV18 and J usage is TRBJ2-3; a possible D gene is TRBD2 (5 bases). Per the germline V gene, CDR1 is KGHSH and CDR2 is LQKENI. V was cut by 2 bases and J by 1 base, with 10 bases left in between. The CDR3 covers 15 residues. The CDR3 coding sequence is TGTGCCAGCTCACCATGGAGCGGAGGCACAGATACGCAGTATTTT. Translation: CASSPWSGGTDTQYF.

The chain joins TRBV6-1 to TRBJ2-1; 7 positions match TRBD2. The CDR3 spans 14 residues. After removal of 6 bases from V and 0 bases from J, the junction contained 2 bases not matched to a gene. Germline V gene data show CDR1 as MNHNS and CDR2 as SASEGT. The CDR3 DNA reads TGTGCCAGCAGGAGCGGGACCTCCTACAATGAGCAGTTCTTC. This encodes CASRSGTSYNEQFF.

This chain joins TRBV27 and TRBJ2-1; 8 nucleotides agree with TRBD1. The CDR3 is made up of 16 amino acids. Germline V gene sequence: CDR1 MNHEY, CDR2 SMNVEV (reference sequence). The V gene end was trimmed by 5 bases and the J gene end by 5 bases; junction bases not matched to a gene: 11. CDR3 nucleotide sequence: TGTGCCAGCAGTGTCTCCAGGGGGCCACCTCACAATGAGCAGTTCTTC. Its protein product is CASSVSRGPPHNEQFF.

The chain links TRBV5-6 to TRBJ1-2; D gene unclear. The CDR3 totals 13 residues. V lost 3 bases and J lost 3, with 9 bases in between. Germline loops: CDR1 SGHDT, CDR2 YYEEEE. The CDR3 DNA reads TGTGCCAGCAGCTCGGAGAGGGACTATGGCTACACCTTC. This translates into CASSSERDYGYTF. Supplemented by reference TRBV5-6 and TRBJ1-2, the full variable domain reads DAGVTQSPTHLIKTRGQQVTLRCSPKSGHDTVSWYQQALGQGPQFIFQYYEEEERQRGNFPDRFSGHQFPNYSSELNVNALLLGDSALYLCASSSERDYGYTFGSGTRLTVV.

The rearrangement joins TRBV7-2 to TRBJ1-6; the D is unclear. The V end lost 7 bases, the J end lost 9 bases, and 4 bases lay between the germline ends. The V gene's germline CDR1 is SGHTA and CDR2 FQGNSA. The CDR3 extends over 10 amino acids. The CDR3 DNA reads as TGTGCCAGCATCCCTTCACCCCTCCACTTT. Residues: CASIPSPLHF.

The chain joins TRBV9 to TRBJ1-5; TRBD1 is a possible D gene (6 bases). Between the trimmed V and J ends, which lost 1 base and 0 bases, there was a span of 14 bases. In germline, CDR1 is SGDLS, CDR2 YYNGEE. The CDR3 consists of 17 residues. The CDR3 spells CASSVRDTGYSNQPQHF. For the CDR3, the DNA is TGTGCCAGCAGCGTACGGGACACCGGTTATAGCAATCAGCCCCAGCATTTT.

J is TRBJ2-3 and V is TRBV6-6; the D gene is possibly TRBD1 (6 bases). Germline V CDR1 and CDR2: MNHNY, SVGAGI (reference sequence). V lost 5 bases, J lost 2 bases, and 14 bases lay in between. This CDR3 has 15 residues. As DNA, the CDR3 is TGTGCCAGCAGTCTCAGACAGGCCCACACAGATACGCAGTATTTT. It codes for CASSLRQAHTDTQYF.

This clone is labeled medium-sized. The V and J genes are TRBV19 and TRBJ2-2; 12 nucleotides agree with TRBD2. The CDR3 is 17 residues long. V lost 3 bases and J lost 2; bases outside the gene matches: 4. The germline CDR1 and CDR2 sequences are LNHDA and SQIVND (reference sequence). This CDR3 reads CASSMTSGGPNTGELFF. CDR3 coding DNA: TGTGCCAGTAGTATGACTAGCGGGGGACCCAACACCGGGGAGCTGTTTTTT.

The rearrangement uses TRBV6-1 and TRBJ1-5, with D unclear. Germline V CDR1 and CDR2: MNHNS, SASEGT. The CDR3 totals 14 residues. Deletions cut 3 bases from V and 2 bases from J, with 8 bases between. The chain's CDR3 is CASSDWVGNQPQHF. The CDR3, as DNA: TGTGCCAGCAGTGATTGGGTGGGCAATCAGCCCCAGCATTTT.

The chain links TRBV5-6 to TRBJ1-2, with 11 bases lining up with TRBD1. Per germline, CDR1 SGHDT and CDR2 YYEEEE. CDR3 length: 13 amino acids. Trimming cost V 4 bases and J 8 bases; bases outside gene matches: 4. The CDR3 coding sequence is TGTGCCAGCAGCCTAGGGACAGGGGGAGGCTACACCTTC. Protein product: CASSLGTGGGYTF.

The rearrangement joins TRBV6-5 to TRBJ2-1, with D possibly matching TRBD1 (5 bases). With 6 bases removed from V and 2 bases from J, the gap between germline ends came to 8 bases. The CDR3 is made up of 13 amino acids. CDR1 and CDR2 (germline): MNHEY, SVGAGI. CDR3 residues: CASSPDTYNEQFF. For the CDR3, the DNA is TGTGCCAGCAGCCCGGACACCTACAATGAGCAGTTCTTC.

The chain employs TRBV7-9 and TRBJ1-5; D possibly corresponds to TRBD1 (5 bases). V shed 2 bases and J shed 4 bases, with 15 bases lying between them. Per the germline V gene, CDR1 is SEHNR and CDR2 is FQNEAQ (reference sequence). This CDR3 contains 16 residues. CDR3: CASSLSKGLPNQPQHF. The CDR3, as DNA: TGTGCCAGCAGCTTAAGTAAGGGACTTCCGAATCAGCCCCAGCATTTT.